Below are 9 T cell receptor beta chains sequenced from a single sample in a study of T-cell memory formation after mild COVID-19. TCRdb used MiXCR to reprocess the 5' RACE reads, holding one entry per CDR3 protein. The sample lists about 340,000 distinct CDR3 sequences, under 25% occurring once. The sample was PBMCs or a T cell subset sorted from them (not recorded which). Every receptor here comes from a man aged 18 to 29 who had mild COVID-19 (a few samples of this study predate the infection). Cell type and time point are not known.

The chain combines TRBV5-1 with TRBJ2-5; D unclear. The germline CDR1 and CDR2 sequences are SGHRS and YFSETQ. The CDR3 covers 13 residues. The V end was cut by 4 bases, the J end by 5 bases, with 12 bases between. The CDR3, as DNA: TGCGCCAGCAGCCCCCCCACCGGTGAGACCCAGTACTTC. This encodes CASSPPTGETQYF.

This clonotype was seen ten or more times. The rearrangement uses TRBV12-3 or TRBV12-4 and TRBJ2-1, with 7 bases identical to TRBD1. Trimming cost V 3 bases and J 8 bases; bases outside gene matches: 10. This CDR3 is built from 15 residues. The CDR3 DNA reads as TGTGCCAGCAGTTTCGGCGACAGGGCCGGGGATGAGCAGTTCTTC. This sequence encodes CASSFGDRAGDEQFF.

The CDR3 reads CASGLGPDTQYF. The CDR3 DNA reads as TGTGCCAGCGGCCTTGGCCCGGATACGCAGTATTTT. V and J are TRBV27 and TRBJ2-3; D uncertain. Germline-derived CDR1 and CDR2 are MNHEY and SMNVEV (reference sequence). V lost 8 bases to trimming and J lost 6 bases, with 12 bases between them. This CDR3 comprises 12 residues.

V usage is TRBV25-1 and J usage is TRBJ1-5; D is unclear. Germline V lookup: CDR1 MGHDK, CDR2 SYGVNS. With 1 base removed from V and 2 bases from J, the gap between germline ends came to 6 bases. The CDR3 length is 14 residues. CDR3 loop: CASSEWGGNQPQHF. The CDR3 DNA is TGTGCCAGCAGTGAATGGGGAGGCAATCAGCCCCAGCATTTT. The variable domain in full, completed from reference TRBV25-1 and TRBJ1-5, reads EADIYQTPRYLVIGTGKKITLECSQTMGHDKMYWYQQDPGMELHLIHYSYGVNSTEKGDLSSESTVSRIRTEHFPLTLESARPSHTSQYLCASSEWGGNQPQHFGDGTRLSIL.

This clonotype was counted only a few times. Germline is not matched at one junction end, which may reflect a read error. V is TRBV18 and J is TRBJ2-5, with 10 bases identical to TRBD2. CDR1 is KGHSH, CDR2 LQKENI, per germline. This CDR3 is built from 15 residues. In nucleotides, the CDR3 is TGTGCCAGCTCGCCACGGACTAGCGGACAAGAGACCCAGTACTTC. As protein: CASSPRTSGQETQYF.

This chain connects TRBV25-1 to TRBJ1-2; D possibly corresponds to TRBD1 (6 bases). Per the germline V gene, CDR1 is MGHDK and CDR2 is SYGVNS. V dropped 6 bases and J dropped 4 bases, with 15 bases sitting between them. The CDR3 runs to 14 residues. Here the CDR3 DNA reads TGTGCCAGCAGGGGCGGGGGCTTGGGCTATGGCTACACCTTC. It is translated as CASRGGGLGYGYTF.

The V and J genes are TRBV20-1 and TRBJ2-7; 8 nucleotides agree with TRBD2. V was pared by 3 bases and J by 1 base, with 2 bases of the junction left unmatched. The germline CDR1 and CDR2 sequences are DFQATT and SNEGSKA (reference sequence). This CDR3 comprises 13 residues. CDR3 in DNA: TGCAGTGCTAGTGGGACTAGGTCCTACGAGCAGTACTTC. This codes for CSASGTRSYEQYF.

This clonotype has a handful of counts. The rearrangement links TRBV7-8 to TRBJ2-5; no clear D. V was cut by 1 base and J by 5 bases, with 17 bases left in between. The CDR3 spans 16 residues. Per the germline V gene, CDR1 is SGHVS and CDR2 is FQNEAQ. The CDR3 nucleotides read TGTGCCAGCAGCTTAGATCGGACCGCGGCACGGGAGACCCAGTACTTC. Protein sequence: CASSLDRTAARETQYF.

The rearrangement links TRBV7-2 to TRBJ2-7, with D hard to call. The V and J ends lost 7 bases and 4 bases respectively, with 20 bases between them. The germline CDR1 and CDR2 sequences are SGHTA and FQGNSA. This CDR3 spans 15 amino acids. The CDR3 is CASTSRKGPSYEQYF. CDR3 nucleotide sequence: TGTGCCAGCACCTCCCGCAAGGGTCCCTCGTACGAGCAGTACTTC.